The entry below gives a single T cell receptor (beta chain) sequence along with its context. Its antigen is undetermined. The sample originates from a study of T cells in Graves' hyperthyroidism and ophthalmopathy. In the study overall: Blood was drawn when the patient was first diagnosed and still untreated. Study-wide results and limits: Blood samples included most of the expanded thyroid clonotypes exceeding 0.001. Ophthalmopathy onset followed model prediction by a median roughly 6.5 months.

Hyperthyroidism was newly diagnosed in patients aged 18 to 65 (duration under 2 months). Germline CDR1 and CDR2: SNHLY and FYNNEI. V lost 5 bases to trimming and J lost 5 bases; unmatched junction nucleotides: 8. The CDR3 runs to 14 residues. RNA transcripts gave rise to amplified TCR beta CDR3 regions. The HTBI primer set was used in a first-round RT-PCR of the TCR CDR3. TCRdb recomputed calls from the multiplex PCR reads with MiXCR, one row per CDR3 protein. The table has around 300,000 distinct CDR3 sequences, roughly 15% seen once. This receptor was obtained from a woman in her forties or fifties with Graves' hyperthyroidism that later progressed to Graves' ophthalmopathy. The sequenced sample was blood. V and J are TRBV2 and TRBJ2-7; TRBD1 matches at 8 bases. The CDR3 DNA reads TGTGCCAGCAGTCATGGACAGGGCCGGGACGAGCAGTACTTC. Its protein product is CASSHGQGRDEQYF. The full variable domain, in which reference TRBV2 and TRBJ2-7 provide the parts outside the CDR3, is EPEVTQTPSHQVTQMGQEVILRCVPISNHLYFYWYRQILGQKVEFLVSFYNNEISEKSEIFDDQFSVERPDGSNFTLKIRSTKLEDSAMYFCASSHGQGRDEQYFGPGTRLTVT.